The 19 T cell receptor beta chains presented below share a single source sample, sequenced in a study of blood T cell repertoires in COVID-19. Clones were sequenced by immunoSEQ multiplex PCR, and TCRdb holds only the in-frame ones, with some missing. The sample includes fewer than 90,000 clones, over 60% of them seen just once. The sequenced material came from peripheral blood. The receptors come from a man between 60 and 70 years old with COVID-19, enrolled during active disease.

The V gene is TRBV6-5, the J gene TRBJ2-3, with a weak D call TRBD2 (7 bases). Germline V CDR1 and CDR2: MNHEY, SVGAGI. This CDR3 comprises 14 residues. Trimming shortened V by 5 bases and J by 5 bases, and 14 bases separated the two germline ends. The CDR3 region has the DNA TGTGCCAGCAGTATGGGGGGGGCGGTAGATACGCAGTATTTT. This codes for CASSMGGAVDTQYF.

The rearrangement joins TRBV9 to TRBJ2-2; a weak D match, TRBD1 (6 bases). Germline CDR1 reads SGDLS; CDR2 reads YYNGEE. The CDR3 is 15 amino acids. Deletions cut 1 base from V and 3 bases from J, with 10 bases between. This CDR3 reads CASSVSRGYTGELFF. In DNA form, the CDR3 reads TGTGCCAGCAGCGTATCGAGGGGGTACACCGGGGAGCTGTTTTTT.

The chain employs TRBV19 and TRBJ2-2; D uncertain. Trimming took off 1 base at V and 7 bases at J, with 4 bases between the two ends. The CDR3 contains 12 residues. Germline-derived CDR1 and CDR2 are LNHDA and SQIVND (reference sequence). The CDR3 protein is CASSIGLGELFF. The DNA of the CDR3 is TGTGCCAGTAGTATAGGTCTCGGGGAGCTGTTTTTT.

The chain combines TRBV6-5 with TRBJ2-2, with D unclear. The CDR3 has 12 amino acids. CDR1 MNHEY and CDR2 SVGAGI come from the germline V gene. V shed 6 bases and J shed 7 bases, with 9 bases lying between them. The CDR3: CASRFGFGELFF. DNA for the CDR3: TGTGCCAGCAGGTTCGGGTTCGGGGAGCTGTTTTTT.

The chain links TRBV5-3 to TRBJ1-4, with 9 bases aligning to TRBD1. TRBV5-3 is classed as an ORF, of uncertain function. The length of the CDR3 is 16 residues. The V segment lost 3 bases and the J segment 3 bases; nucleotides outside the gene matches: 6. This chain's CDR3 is CARSSGTGLANEKLFF. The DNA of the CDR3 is TGTGCCAGAAGCTCCGGGACAGGGCTGGCTAATGAAAAACTGTTTTTT.

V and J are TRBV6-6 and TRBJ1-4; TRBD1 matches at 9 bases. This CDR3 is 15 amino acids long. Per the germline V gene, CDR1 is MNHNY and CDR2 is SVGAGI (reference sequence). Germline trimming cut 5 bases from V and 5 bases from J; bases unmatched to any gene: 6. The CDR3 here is CASSTEDRGNEKLFF. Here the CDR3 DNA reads TGTGCCAGCAGTACAGAGGACAGGGGAAATGAAAAACTGTTTTTT.

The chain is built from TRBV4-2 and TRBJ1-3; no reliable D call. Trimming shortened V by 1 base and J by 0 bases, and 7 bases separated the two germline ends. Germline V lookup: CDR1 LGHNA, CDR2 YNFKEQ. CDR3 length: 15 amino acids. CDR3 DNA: TGTGCCAGCAGCCAAGGGAGAAACTCTGGAAACACCATATATTTT. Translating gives CASSQGRNSGNTIYF.

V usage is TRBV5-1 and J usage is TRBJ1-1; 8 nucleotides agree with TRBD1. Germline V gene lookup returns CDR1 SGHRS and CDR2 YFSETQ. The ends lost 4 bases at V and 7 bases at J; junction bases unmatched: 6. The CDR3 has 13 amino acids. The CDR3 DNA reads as TGCGCCAGCAGCAATCCAGGGGGCGATGAAGCTTTCTTT. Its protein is CASSNPGGDEAFF.

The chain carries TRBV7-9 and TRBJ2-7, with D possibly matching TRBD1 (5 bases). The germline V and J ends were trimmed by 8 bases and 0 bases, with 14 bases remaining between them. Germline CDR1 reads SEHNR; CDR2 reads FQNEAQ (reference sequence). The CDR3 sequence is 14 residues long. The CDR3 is CASVDRRSSYEQYF. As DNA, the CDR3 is TGTGCCAGCGTAGACAGACGTAGCTCCTACGAGCAGTACTTC.

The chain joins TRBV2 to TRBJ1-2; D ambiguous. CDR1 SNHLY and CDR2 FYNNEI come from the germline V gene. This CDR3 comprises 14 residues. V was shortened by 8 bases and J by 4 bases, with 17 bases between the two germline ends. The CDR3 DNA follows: TGTGCCAGCGAGGCAGACGGAAGAAGCTATGGCTACACCTTC. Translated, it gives CASEADGRSYGYTF.

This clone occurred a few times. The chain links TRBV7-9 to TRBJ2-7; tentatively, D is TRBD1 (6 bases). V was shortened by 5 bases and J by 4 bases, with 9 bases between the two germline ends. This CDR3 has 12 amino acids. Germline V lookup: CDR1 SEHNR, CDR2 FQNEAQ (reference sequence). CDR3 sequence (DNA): TGTGCCAGCAGCAAACAGGGTTACGAGCAGTACTTC. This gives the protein CASSKQGYEQYF.

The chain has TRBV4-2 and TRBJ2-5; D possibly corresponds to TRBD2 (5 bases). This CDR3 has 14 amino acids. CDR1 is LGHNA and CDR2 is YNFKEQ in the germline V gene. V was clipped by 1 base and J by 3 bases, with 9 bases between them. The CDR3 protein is CASSQGVEEETQYF. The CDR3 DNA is TGTGCCAGCAGCCAAGGAGTGGAGGAAGAGACCCAGTACTTC.

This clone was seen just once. Here the CDR3 reads CASSFTGLAGGETQYF. CDR3 sequence (DNA): TGTGCCAGCAGCTTTACGGGACTAGCGGGAGGGGAGACCCAGTACTTC. This chain joins TRBV5-6 and TRBJ2-5, with 16 bases that match TRBD2. Looked up from germline, CDR1 is SGHDT and CDR2 is YYEEEE. Losses at the gene ends were 2 bases for V and 5 bases for J; bases not matched to a gene: 3. CDR3 size: 16 residues.

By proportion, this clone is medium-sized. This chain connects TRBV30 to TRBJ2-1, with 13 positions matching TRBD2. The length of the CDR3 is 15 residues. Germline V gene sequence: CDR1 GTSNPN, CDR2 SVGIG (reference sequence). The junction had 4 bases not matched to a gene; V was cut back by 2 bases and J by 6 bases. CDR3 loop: CAWSSGTSGTNEQFF. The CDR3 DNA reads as TGTGCCTGGAGTTCCGGGACTAGCGGGACCAATGAGCAGTTCTTC.

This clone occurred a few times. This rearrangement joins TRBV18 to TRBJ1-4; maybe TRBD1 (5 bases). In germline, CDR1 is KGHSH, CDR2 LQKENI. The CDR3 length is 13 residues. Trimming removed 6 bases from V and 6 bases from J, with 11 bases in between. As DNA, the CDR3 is TGTGCCAGCTCGGCAGGGATGGATGAAAAACTGTTTTTT. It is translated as CASSAGMDEKLFF.

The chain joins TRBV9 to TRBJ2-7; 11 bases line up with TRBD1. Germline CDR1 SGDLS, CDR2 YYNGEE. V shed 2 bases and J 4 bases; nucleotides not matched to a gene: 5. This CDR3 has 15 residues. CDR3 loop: CASSVGQGAGYEQYF. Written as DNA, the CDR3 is TGTGCCAGCAGCGTCGGACAGGGGGCGGGGTACGAGCAGTACTTC.

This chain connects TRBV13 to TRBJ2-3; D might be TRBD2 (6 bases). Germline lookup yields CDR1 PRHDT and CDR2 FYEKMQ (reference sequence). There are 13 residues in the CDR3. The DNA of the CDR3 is TGTGTCTGCCCGGAGGGGTTCTCAGATACGCAGTATTTT. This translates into CVCPEGFSDTQYF.

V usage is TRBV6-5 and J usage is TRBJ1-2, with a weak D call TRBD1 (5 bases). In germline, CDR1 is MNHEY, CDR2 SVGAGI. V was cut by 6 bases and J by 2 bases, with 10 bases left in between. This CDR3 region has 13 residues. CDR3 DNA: TGTGCCAGCAGAGACAGCCCCAACTATGGCTACACCTTC. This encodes CASRDSPNYGYTF.

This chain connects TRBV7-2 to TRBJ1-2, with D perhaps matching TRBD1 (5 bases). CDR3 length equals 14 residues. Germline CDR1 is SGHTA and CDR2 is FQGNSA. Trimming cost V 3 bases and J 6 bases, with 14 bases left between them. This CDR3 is CASSFQGRGNGYTF. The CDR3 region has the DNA TGTGCCAGCAGCTTCCAGGGAAGAGGTAATGGCTACACCTTC.